A single sample is the source of the 3 T cell receptor beta chains below, sequenced in a study of CD8 T cells in ankylosing spondylitis. A single record per CDR3 protein comes from TCRdb applying MiXCR to the 5' RACE reads. In the table there are about 300,000 distinct CDR3 sequences, around 10% of which are singletons. The sequenced sample was blood, either unsorted or a sorted T cell fraction (not recorded which). The receptor source for this set is a female donor with ankylosing spondylitis or in good health (not recorded which).

The sample holds a few counts of this clonotype. An end of the junction does not agree with germline; a read error may underlie this. The chain is built from TRBV20-1 and TRBJ2-1, with 11 bases aligning to TRBD2. Germline-derived CDR1 and CDR2 are DFQATT and SNEGSKA (reference sequence). CDR3 length: 18 amino acids. The DNA of the CDR3 is TGCTGTGCTAGAGATCTGGCTAGCGGGGGGCACTCCTACAATGAGCAGTTCTTC. Its protein product is CCARDLASGGHSYNEQFF.

In this sample, this clonotype turned up many times. This rearrangement joins TRBV4-3 to TRBJ2-1, with 9 positions matching TRBD1. The germline gives CDR1 LGHNA, CDR2 YSLEER. J lost 9 bases, V lost 0 bases, and 9 bases had no gene match. The CDR3 has 16 residues. As DNA, the CDR3 is TGCGCCAGCAGCCAAGAAGTGGGACAGGGATTTCGTGAGCAGTTCTTC. The encoded protein is CASSQEVGQGFREQFF.

This clonotype has at least ten counts. This chain links TRBV20-1 with TRBJ2-1; D gene ambiguous. From germline, CDR1 is DFQATT and CDR2 SNEGSKA (reference sequence). The CDR3 is made up of 10 amino acids. V shed 6 bases and J shed 6 bases, with 6 bases lying between them. The CDR3 DNA follows: TGCAGTGCCAGTGCCAATGAGCAGTTCTTC. Residues: CSASANEQFF.